This T cell receptor (beta chain) comes out of a study of shared clonotypes between healthy human individuals. About the research overall: Donor ages ranged 18 to 49 years: a couple of women, a few men. CD4 naive and memory got three plates each, CD8 naive two, CD8 memory one. Whole-study findings and limits: Clonotypes which were not shared had lower generation probabilities than clonotypes that all four donors shared. Sampling included only blood; tissue repertoires likely differ.

Profiling relied on immunoSEQ multiplex PCR, and the TCRdb table lists in-frame clones only, not all of them. The sample yields 2 million to 2.5 million clones, approximately 94% seen once. Only CD45RO-negative cells positively selected for CCR7 counted as naive CD8 cells, so terminally differentiated effector memory CD45RA+ cells were excluded. Germline V gives CDR1 LNHDA, CDR2 SQIVND (reference sequence). The CDR3 loop spans 15 amino acids. The V end was cut by 3 bases, the J end by 1 base, with 12 bases between. Comment on this clone: The antigen is undetermined.

The specimen was naive CD8+ T cells sorted from blood. This receptor was taken from a man younger than 35 in good health. The chain joins TRBV19 to TRBJ1-1; no firm D call. The DNA of the CDR3 is TGTGCCAGTAGTATTACGGACCGATCGAACACTGAAGCTTTCTTT. Its translation is CASSITDRSNTEAFF.